Below are 3 T cell receptor beta chains sequenced from a single sample in a study of blood T cell repertoires in COVID-19. Libraries were prepared by immunoSEQ multiplex PCR; TCRdb keeps only in-frame clonotypes and omits some of them. The top ten clones hold more than 6% of a sample with about 120,000 clones, roughly 87% of them seen once. Sample: peripheral blood. These TCRs come from a human donor in a cohort sampled during active COVID-19.

A single count supports this clone. The gene calls are TRBV4-2 and TRBJ1-2; weak D call: TRBD1 (6 bases). This CDR3 contains 14 residues. Between the trimmed V and J ends, which lost 3 bases and 4 bases, there was a span of 12 bases. CDR1 and CDR2 (germline): LGHNA, YNFKEQ. This CDR3 is CASSQEGGSYGYTF. For the CDR3, the DNA is TGTGCCAGCAGCCAGGAAGGGGGTTCCTATGGCTACACCTTC.

The chain is built from TRBV29-1 and TRBJ1-5; 8 bases fit TRBD1. The CDR3 contains 13 residues. Looked up from germline, CDR1 is SQVTM and CDR2 is ANQGSEA. Trimming cost V 7 bases and J 4 bases; bases outside gene matches: 6. Written as DNA, the CDR3 is TGCAGCGCCTCAGGGGGCCCAAATCAGCCCCAGCATTTT. It encodes CSASGGPNQPQHF.

This clone was picked up one time. This chain joins TRBV19 and TRBJ2-2, with 13 bases that match TRBD2. Trimming at V came to 3 bases and at J to 3 bases, leaving 7 bases not matched to a gene. This CDR3 is 18 amino acids long. Germline V gene data show CDR1 as LNHDA and CDR2 as SQIVND (reference sequence). CDR3: CASSIAGLAGEYTGELFF. CDR3 DNA: TGTGCCAGTAGTATTGCCGGACTAGCGGGAGAATACACCGGGGAGCTGTTTTTT.